The T cell receptor (beta chain) described here comes from a study of metastatic and nonmetastatic thyroid tumors. Study overall: Repertoires from malignant and benign thyroid patients were compared across blood and tumor or nodule tissue.

In this sample, this clone is medium-sized (0.01 to 0.1%). Its antigen is currently unknown. Original handling: The study built a papillary thyroid cancer distant-metastasis classifier from CDR3 differences across clinicopathological groups. TCRdb re-analyzed the PCR reads using MiXCR. TCRdb, not the original authors, processed these V and J calls. The sample contains roughly 20,000 clones, about a quarter of which appear only once. Study-level findings and limits: Significantly greater TCR beta diversity was reportedly found in malignant thyroid tumors than in benign nodules (in blood and tumor).

Trimming removed 3 bases at V and 5 bases at J, with 11 bases between. This CDR3 has 14 amino acids. Germline V gene data show CDR1 as SGHNT and CDR2 as YENEEA. Not a single patient had been given any form of treatment at any point before undergoing thyroid surgery. The chain couples TRBV11-3 to TRBJ2-1; no definite D call. This TCR came from a female donor with papillary thyroid cancer or a benign thyroid nodule (not recorded which). Some clones in this sample may be carry-over from other donors' samples. Sequences were obtained from blood. In nucleotides, the CDR3 is TGTGCCAGCAGCTTCGGGCGGATGAACAATGAGCAGTTCTTC. Translating gives CASSFGRMNNEQFF.